The 17 T cell receptor beta chains below all came from one sample that was sequenced in a study of regulatory T cells in long-lasting Graves disease. Sample time point: persistent/refractory GD, antithyroid drugs over 5 years with positive TRAb. PBMC-extracted RNA yielded the TCR library. Assembly of TCR beta libraries relied on iRepertoire HTBI primers together with Arm-PCR of CDR3 regions. TCRdb itself ran the multiplex PCR reads through MiXCR, one entry per CDR3 protein. The sample lists hundreds of thousands of distinct CDR3 sequences, roughly 22% occurring once. Sequenced material: peripheral blood mononuclear cells (PBMCs), taken when the disease was refractory, from a patient treated with antithyroid drugs. Source of these receptors: a female donor with Graves disease.

The J gene is TRBJ2-7, the V gene TRBV20-1; TRBD1 might be the D (6 bases). The germline V and J ends were trimmed by 3 bases and 1 base, with 13 bases remaining between them. The CDR3 is 14 amino acids. Germline loops: CDR1 DFQATT, CDR2 SNEGSKA (reference sequence). CDR3 sequence reads: CSASGQDRSYEQYF. CDR3 sequence (DNA): TGCAGTGCTAGTGGTCAGGACAGATCCTACGAGCAGTACTTC.

CDR3 in DNA: TGCAGCGTTTGGCAGGGTGAAAAACTGTTTTTT. Its translation is CSVWQGEKLFF. The chain links TRBV29-1 to TRBJ1-4, with a tentative D call TRBD1 (5 bases). Germline loops: CDR1 SQVTM, CDR2 ANQGSEA. Trimming left V 5 bases short and J 7 bases short, with 8 bases between. This CDR3 is 11 amino acids long.

The J gene is TRBJ2-7, the V gene TRBV20-1; D is uncertain. Trimming removed 0 bases from V and 3 bases from J, with 12 bases in between. Germline CDR1 reads DFQATT; CDR2 reads SNEGSKA (reference sequence). This CDR3 spans 14 amino acids. The CDR3 sequence is CSARDGPRGYEQYF. The CDR3 bases are TGCAGTGCTAGAGATGGTCCCCGAGGCTACGAGCAGTACTTC.

The chain joins TRBV10-3 to TRBJ1-5; TRBD1 aligns across 9 bases. In germline, CDR1 is ENHRY, CDR2 SYGVKD. There are 14 residues in the CDR3. V shed 5 bases, J shed 4 bases, and the junction held 3 bases outside the gene matches. The CDR3 nucleotides read TGTGCCATCAGTCGAGGGACAGGGAATCAGCCCCAGCATTTT. It translates to CAISRGTGNQPQHF.

For the CDR3, the DNA is TGTGCCAGTAGTATATGGGCTACTGGCTACACCTTC. It is translated as CASSIWATGYTF. The chain is built from TRBV19 and TRBJ1-2; D is undetermined. The CDR3 covers 12 residues. The germline V and J ends were trimmed by 2 bases and 7 bases, with 8 bases remaining between them. Germline V gene sequence: CDR1 LNHDA, CDR2 SQIVND (reference sequence).

This clonotype was detected only a few times. J is TRBJ2-7 and V is TRBV29-1; 8 bases align to TRBD1. V was clipped by 0 bases and J by 6 bases; unmatched bases: 7. CDR3 length equals 14 residues. The germline V gene encodes CDR1 SQVTM and CDR2 ANQGSEA. CDR3 residues: CSVEDGQGSREQYF. The DNA of the CDR3 is TGCAGCGTTGAAGACGGACAGGGAAGTCGCGAGCAGTACTTC.

This clonotype was observed many times. The chain combines TRBV11-2 with TRBJ1-5; D not resolved. The CDR3 sequence is 15 residues long. Trimming took off 0 bases at V and 2 bases at J, with 8 bases between the two ends. Germline loops: CDR1 SGHAT, CDR2 FQNNGV. The DNA of the CDR3 is TGTGCCAGCAGCTTAGACCCCGCGGGCAATCAGCCCCAGCATTTT. The encoded protein is CASSLDPAGNQPQHF.

This clonotype was observed many times. The rearrangement uses TRBV19 and TRBJ1-3, with no clear D. CDR3 length: 14 amino acids. CDR1 and CDR2 (germline): LNHDA, SQIVND (reference sequence). Trimming pared 8 bases from V and 2 bases from J, leaving 13 bases between. CDR3 sequence: CASSDWETGNTIYF. DNA of the CDR3: TGTGCCAGTTCCGATTGGGAGACTGGAAACACCATATATTTT.

This clonotype was found many times. The chain has TRBV7-6 and TRBJ2-6; D possibly corresponds to TRBD2 (5 bases). CDR1 is SGHVS and CDR2 is FNYEAQ in the germline V gene. The ends were cut back, 5 bases at V and 0 bases at J, with 11 bases in the middle. This CDR3 is 16 amino acids long. The CDR3 coding sequence is TGTGCCAGCAGCCAACGGACTTCCTCTGGGGCCAACGTCCTGACTTTC. This encodes CASSQRTSSGANVLTF.

About this clonotype: One base away lies a much larger clone, so this may be a sequencing read error. Since no conserved phenylalanine or tryptophan closes the CDR3, a read error is the likely cause. The chain recombines TRBV12-3 or TRBV12-4 with TRBJ1-4, with D possibly being TRBD1 (5 bases). Gene TRBJ1-6 matches the end of the DNA better, so the J call may be wrong. The CDR3 has 12 residues. CDR3: CASTKRGSPLHL. CDR3 sequence (DNA): TGTGCCAGCACTAAAAGGGGATCACCCCTCCACCTT.

This clonotype was seen only once. The chain employs TRBV5-1 and TRBJ2-6; D may be TRBD1 (6 bases). Trimming cost V 4 bases and J 0 bases, with 14 bases left between them. In germline, CDR1 is SGHRS, CDR2 YFSETQ. The CDR3 is made up of 17 amino acids. The DNA of the CDR3 is TGCGCCAGCAGCCCCAGGACAGTTATCTCTGGGGCCAACGTCCTGACTTTC. This translates into CASSPRTVISGANVLTF.

This clonotype was seen ten or more times. The chain links TRBV7-2 to TRBJ2-7; D possibly corresponds to TRBD2 (7 bases). The CDR3 is made up of 13 amino acids. Germline CDR1 and CDR2: SGHTA and FQGNSA. Between the trimmed V and J ends, which lost 5 bases and 4 bases, there was a span of 12 bases. This chain's CDR3 is CASSHGGLYEQYF. The CDR3 DNA reads as TGTGCCAGCAGCCACGGGGGGCTTTACGAGCAGTACTTC.

This sequence joins TRBV30 and TRBJ1-2; no definite D call. CDR3 length equals 14 residues. Per the germline V gene, CDR1 is GTSNPN and CDR2 is SVGIG (reference sequence). V was shortened by 3 bases and J by 0 bases, with 11 bases between the two germline ends. CDR3 sequence reads: CAWRVISANYGYTF. The CDR3, as DNA: TGTGCCTGGAGAGTTATCTCAGCTAACTATGGCTACACCTTC.

This clonotype occurred a few times. The rearrangement uses TRBV7-3 and TRBJ2-7, with 7 bases matching TRBD2. J gave up 7 bases and V 3 bases, and 9 bases lay outside the gene matches. The germline V gene has CDR1 SGHTA and CDR2 FQGTGA. This CDR3 comprises 14 residues. Written as DNA, the CDR3 is TGTGCCAGCAGCTTTGGGACTTCCGGGGGGGAGCAGTACTTC. This gives the protein CASSFGTSGGEQYF.

Ten or more counts support this clonotype. CDR3 protein: CATKDRGRLGTEAFF. The CDR3 bases are TGTGCCACCAAAGACAGGGGGCGCCTGGGCACTGAAGCTTTCTTT. The rearrangement links TRBV28 to TRBJ1-1, with 10 nucleotides matching TRBD1. J gave up 4 bases and V 10 bases, and 12 bases lay outside the gene matches. The CDR3 loop spans 15 amino acids. Germline-derived CDR1 and CDR2 are MDHEN and SYDVKM.

The chain employs TRBV19 and TRBJ1-1; 7 nucleotides align to TRBD1. Germline CDR1 LNHDA, CDR2 SQIVND (reference sequence). CDR3 length: 15 residues. With V trimmed by 4 bases and J by 7 bases, 12 bases remained unmatched. In nucleotides, the CDR3 is TGTGCCAGTAGTACACAAACAGGGGCCCGCGTTGAAGCTTTCTTT. Translated, it gives CASSTQTGARVEAFF.

This clonotype has more than one count but fewer than ten. At one boundary the junction diverges from the germline segment, which might be a read error. The chain recombines TRBV4-1 with TRBJ2-7, with TRBD1 as a possible D gene (6 bases). The CDR3 is 13 amino acids. Germline V gene lookup returns CDR1 MGHRA and CDR2 YSYEKL. CDR3 residues: CASSQGTTYEQYF. For the CDR3, the DNA is TGTGCCAGCAGCCAGGGGACAACCTACGAGCAGTACTTC.